This TCR beta chain comes out of a study of blood T cell repertoires in COVID-19. Sequencing was performed with immunoSEQ multiplex PCR; in TCRdb, only in-frame clones are kept and a portion is missing. This table has 200,000 to 300,000 clones, just under 85% appearing once. After removal of 6 bases from V and 3 bases from J, the junction contained 11 bases not matched to a gene. CDR1 is MDHEN, CDR2 SYDVKM, per germline. CDR3 size: 16 residues. The sequence was collected from a woman in her sixties or seventies with active or convalescent COVID-19. Sequenced input: peripheral blood. The V call is TRBV28, the J call TRBJ2-4, with 7 bases lining up with TRBD2. The chain's CDR3 is CASRPPSGGGKNIQYF. DNA of the CDR3: TGTGCCAGCAGACCTCCCTCGGGGGGTGGCAAAAACATTCAGTACTTC.